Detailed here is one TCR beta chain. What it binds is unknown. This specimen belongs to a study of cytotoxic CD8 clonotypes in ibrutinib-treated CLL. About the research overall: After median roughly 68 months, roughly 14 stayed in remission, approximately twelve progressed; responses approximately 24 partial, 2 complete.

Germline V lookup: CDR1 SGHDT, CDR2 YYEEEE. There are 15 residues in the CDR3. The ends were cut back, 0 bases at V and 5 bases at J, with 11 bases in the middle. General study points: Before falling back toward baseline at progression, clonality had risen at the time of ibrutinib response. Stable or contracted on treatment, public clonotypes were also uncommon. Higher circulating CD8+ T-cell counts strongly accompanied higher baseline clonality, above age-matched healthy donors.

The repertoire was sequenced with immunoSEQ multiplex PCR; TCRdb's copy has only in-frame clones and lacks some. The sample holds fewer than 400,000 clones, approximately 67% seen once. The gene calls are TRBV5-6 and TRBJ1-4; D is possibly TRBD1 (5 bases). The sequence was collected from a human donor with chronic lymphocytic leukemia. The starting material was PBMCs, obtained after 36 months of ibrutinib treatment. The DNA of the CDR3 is TGTGCCAGCAGCTTGGCCGGGACGGAGAATGAAAAACTGTTTTTT. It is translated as CASSLAGTENEKLFF. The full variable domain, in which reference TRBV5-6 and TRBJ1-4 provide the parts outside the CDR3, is DAGVTQSPTHLIKTRGQQVTLRCSPKSGHDTVSWYQQALGQGPQFIFQYYEEEERQRGNFPDRFSGHQFPNYSSELNVNALLLGDSALYLCASSLAGTENEKLFFGSGTQLSVL.